A single sample is the source of the 3 T cell receptor beta chains below, sequenced in a study of T cells in Graves' hyperthyroidism and ophthalmopathy. There were TCR beta CDR3 regions amplified from RNA transcripts. The HTBI primer set drove a first-round RT-PCR of the TCR CDR3. TCRdb ran MiXCR on the multiplex PCR reads and lists one entry per CDR3 protein. The sample shows 400,000 to 450,000 distinct CDR3 sequences, 14% to 15% of them seen only once. Sequencing used blood. The receptors were sampled from a young man with Graves' ophthalmopathy.

As concerns this clonotype: A much larger clone sits a single nucleotide away, making a read error possible. CDR3 coding DNA: TGCAGTGCTAGACTAGCGGGGAACCAAGAGACCCAGTACTTC. It encodes CSARLAGNQETQYF. V usage is TRBV20-1 and J usage is TRBJ2-5; 9 bases agree with TRBD2. The CDR3 is made up of 14 amino acids. J was trimmed by 0 bases and V by 2 bases; bases with no gene match: 1. Looked up from germline, CDR1 is DFQATT and CDR2 is SNEGSKA (reference sequence).

This clonotype has a handful of counts. This chain connects TRBV4-1 to TRBJ1-2; D is uncertain. CDR3 length equals 15 residues. Per germline, CDR1 MGHRA and CDR2 YSYEKL. The V gene lost 2 bases and the J gene lost 0 bases, with 10 bases spanning the gap. CDR3 sequence: CASSQPGPTNYGYTF. CDR3 DNA sequence: TGCGCCAGCAGCCAACCGGGCCCAACTAACTATGGCTACACCTTC.

This clonotype was counted ten times or more. The chain combines TRBV6-1 with TRBJ2-3, with 15 bases matching TRBD2. With V trimmed by 5 bases and J by 2 bases, 5 bases remained unmatched. Germline V gene data show CDR1 as MNHNS and CDR2 as SASEGT. The CDR3 loop spans 17 amino acids. The CDR3 protein is CASSWTSGGAFTDTQYF. The CDR3 DNA sequence: TGTGCCAGCAGTTGGACTAGCGGGGGGGCATTCACAGATACGCAGTATTTT.